This TCR beta chain was captured by sequencing in a study of cytomegalovirus exposure and HLA in healthy donors. PCR involved 60 Vbeta and 13 Jbeta primers. Sequenced by immunoSEQ multiplex PCR; TCRdb stores in-frame clones only, minus some. The repertoire consists of about 140,000 clones, with just under 85% occurring once and the leading ten covering 4% to 5%. Trimming removed 5 bases from V and 7 bases from J; junction bases left unmatched: 11. Germline V gene lookup returns CDR1 SEHNR and CDR2 FQNEAQ (reference sequence). CDR3 length equals 14 residues. This clone was detected once. The V and J genes are TRBV7-9 and TRBJ2-7, with 7 bases lining up with TRBD1. What was sequenced was PBMCs. The source is a middle-aged man in good health and CMV-seropositive. CDR3: CASSPANRGGEQYF. The CDR3 nucleotides read TGTGCCAGCAGCCCCGCCAACAGGGGTGGGGAGCAGTACTTC.